The 30 T cell receptor beta chains in this list originate from one sample, sequenced in a study of blood T cell repertoires in COVID-19. Here immunoSEQ multiplex PCR was the method, and the copy in TCRdb shows in-frame clones only, minus some. The sample holds 150,000 to 200,000 clones, 70% to 90% seen once. The sequenced sample consisted of peripheral blood. The receptors originated from a man between 18 and 29 years old who had recovered from COVID-19.

The chain has TRBV24-1 and TRBJ1-1; 8 nucleotides match TRBD1. The trim removed 4 bases at V and 1 base at J, leaving 4 bases unmatched. This CDR3 has 15 residues. Germline lookup yields CDR1 KGHDR and CDR2 SFDVKD. The CDR3 DNA reads as TGTGCCACCAGTGACCCGACAGGGGAGAACACTGAAGCTTTCTTT. This translates into CATSDPTGENTEAFF.

The chain is built from TRBV24-1 and TRBJ1-1; D is undetermined. V was cut by 9 bases and J by 1 base, with 8 bases left in between. CDR3 length equals 12 residues. Germline CDR1 reads KGHDR; CDR2 reads SFDVKD. For the CDR3, the DNA is TGTGCCACCGTCGTGAGGAACACTGAAGCTTTCTTT. Translated: CATVVRNTEAFF.

This clone was observed a single time. The chain uses TRBV6-6 and TRBJ1-3, with D unclear. Germline V lookup: CDR1 MNHNY, CDR2 SVGAGI (reference sequence). V was cut by 2 bases and J by 5 bases, with 10 bases left in between. The CDR3 loop spans 14 amino acids. In nucleotides, the CDR3 is TGTGCCAGCAGTTACGAGGGAGGCAGAAACACCATATATTTT. Encoded protein: CASSYEGGRNTIYF.

The chain is built from TRBV27 and TRBJ2-1, with D maybe TRBD2 (6 bases). Per the germline V gene, CDR1 is MNHEY and CDR2 is SMNVEV (reference sequence). The V and J ends lost 8 bases and 5 bases respectively, with 16 bases between them. The CDR3 is 14 amino acids. CDR3 nucleotide sequence: TGTGCCAGCTCCCGGCGGGGCCCAGACAATGAGCAGTTCTTC. Translation: CASSRRGPDNEQFF.

V and J are TRBV7-9 and TRBJ1-1; D gene ambiguous. Germline V gene sequence: CDR1 SEHNR, CDR2 FQNEAQ (reference sequence). V lost 5 bases and J lost 4, with 17 bases in between. The CDR3 is 15 residues long. The chain's CDR3 is CASSAVGSRATEAFF. The CDR3 DNA sequence: TGTGCCAGCAGCGCCGTGGGCTCCCGAGCCACTGAAGCTTTCTTT.

In its sample, this clone was seen a few times. V is TRBV3-1 (or the pseudogene TRBV3-2) and J is TRBJ1-6; TRBD1 is a possible D gene (6 bases). Germline lookup yields CDR1 LGHDT and CDR2 YNNKEL (reference sequence). This CDR3 contains 15 residues. V lost 2 bases and J lost 7, with 12 bases in between. The CDR3 loop reads CASSQLAGANSPLHF. For the CDR3, the DNA is TGTGCCAGCAGCCAACTAGCAGGGGCCAATTCACCCCTCCACTTT.

This sequence joins TRBV6-4 and TRBJ2-7; 9 nucleotides line up with TRBD2. In germline, CDR1 is MRHNA, CDR2 SNTAGT. V lost 9 bases, J lost 4 bases, and 19 bases stayed unmatched. The CDR3 runs 17 residues. The DNA of the CDR3 is TGTGCCAGTCCTTTAGCGGGAGAGGGCTTAAGGCTATACGAGCAGTACTTC. Translating it yields CASPLAGEGLRLYEQYF.

V gene TRBV2 combines with J gene TRBJ1-5; TRBD1 matches at 10 bases. The V segment lost 6 bases and the J segment 4 bases; nucleotides outside the gene matches: 0. CDR1 SNHLY and CDR2 FYNNEI come from the germline V gene. This CDR3 has 13 amino acids. In nucleotides, the CDR3 is TGTGCCAGCAGGGACAGGGGGAATCAGCCCCAGCATTTT. Its protein is CASRDRGNQPQHF.

In the case of this clone: Its ends do not fully match the called genes, so a read error is possible. The gene calls are TRBV7-7 and TRBJ2-1; D may be TRBD1 (7 bases). Looked up from germline, CDR1 is SSHAT and CDR2 is FNYEAQ (reference sequence). This CDR3 is built from 15 residues. CDR3 protein: CASSLATGRYNEQFF. DNA of the CDR3: TGTGCTAGCAGCTTAGCGACAGGGAGGTACAATGAGCAGTTCTTC.

The J gene is TRBJ2-1, the V gene TRBV5-1; 13 bases match TRBD2. Per the germline V gene, CDR1 is SGHRS and CDR2 is YFSETQ. J lost 6 bases, V lost 4 bases, and 1 base had no gene match. The CDR3 covers 14 residues. CDR3 DNA: TGCGCCAGCAGCCGGACTAGCGGGAGCAATGAGCAGTTCTTC. Translation gives CASSRTSGSNEQFF.

The V gene is TRBV7-2, the J gene TRBJ2-1, with 7 bases that match TRBD2. V lost 1 base, J lost 1 base, and 4 bases stayed unmatched. The CDR3 loop spans 16 amino acids. Germline V CDR1 and CDR2: SGHTA, FQGNSA. CDR3: CASSLEVGGSYNEQFF. In DNA form, the CDR3 reads TGTGCCAGCAGCTTAGAGGTGGGAGGGTCCTACAATGAGCAGTTCTTC.

V gene TRBV3-1 (or the pseudogene TRBV3-2) combines with J gene TRBJ1-1; 7 bases agree with TRBD1. In germline, CDR1 is LGHDT, CDR2 YNNKEL (reference sequence). This CDR3 has 14 residues. V shed 1 base and J 4 bases; nucleotides not matched to a gene: 3. In DNA form, the CDR3 reads TGTGCCAGCAGCCAAGGGGGGACAGTCACTGAAGCTTTCTTT. Translated: CASSQGGTVTEAFF.

The gene calls are TRBV27 and TRBJ2-1; 9 nucleotides agree with TRBD2. The germline gives CDR1 MNHEY, CDR2 SMNVEV (reference sequence). The CDR3 spans 12 residues. CDR3 region: CTVGGRVNEQFF. The CDR3 DNA reads as TGTACCGTGGGCGGGAGGGTTAATGAGCAGTTCTTC.

J is TRBJ2-3 and V is TRBV18, with D maybe TRBD2 (6 bases). The CDR3 totals 14 residues. The germline V gene has CDR1 KGHSH and CDR2 LQKENI. V was shortened by 0 bases and J by 11 bases, with 15 bases between the two germline ends. CDR3 bases: TGTGCCAGCTCACCACCGGGACTTTCGTTTATGCAGTATTTT. This codes for CASSPPGLSFMQYF.

This clone has a handful of counts. V gene TRBV5-1 combines with J gene TRBJ2-1, with D possibly matching TRBD2 (5 bases). Between the trimmed V and J ends, which lost 1 base and 11 bases, there was a span of 13 bases. This CDR3 is built from 13 residues. Germline values: CDR1 SGHRS, CDR2 YFSETQ. In DNA, the CDR3 is TGCGCCAGCAGCTTGCGAAGAAGGGAGAAGCAGTTCTTC. Translating gives CASSLRRREKQFF.

This chain links TRBV10-2 with TRBJ1-4, with D tentatively TRBD1 (6 bases). V was clipped by 4 bases and J by 4 bases, with 13 bases between them. The CDR3 has 15 amino acids. From germline, CDR1 is WSHSY and CDR2 SAAADI. CDR3 region: CASSAQGGVNEKLFF. CDR3 in DNA: TGCGCCAGCAGTGCACAGGGTGGCGTTAATGAAAAACTGTTTTTT.

This chain connects TRBV20-1 to TRBJ2-7; D is undetermined. Trimming stripped 4 bases from V and 4 bases from J, with 8 bases between. The V gene's germline CDR1 is DFQATT and CDR2 SNEGSKA (reference sequence). The CDR3 sequence is 11 residues long. This CDR3 reads CSATPVYEQYF. In DNA, the CDR3 is TGCAGTGCTACGCCGGTATACGAGCAGTACTTC.

The chain has TRBV9 and TRBJ2-5; 7 nucleotides align to TRBD2. Trimming cost V 3 bases and J 3 bases; bases outside gene matches: 8. CDR1 is SGDLS and CDR2 is YYNGEE in the germline V gene. The length of the CDR3 is 15 residues. The CDR3 DNA sequence: TGTGCCAGCAGCGGAACTAGCGCCAGGGAAGAGACCCAGTACTTC. It codes for CASSGTSAREETQYF.

The gene calls are TRBV19 and TRBJ2-7, with 9 nucleotides matching TRBD1. This CDR3 is 15 amino acids long. Germline CDR1 LNHDA, CDR2 SQIVND (reference sequence). Germline trimming cut 0 bases from V and 2 bases from J; bases unmatched to any gene: 2. CDR3 region: CASSIEDRGAYEQYF. CDR3 nucleotides: TGTGCCAGTAGTATAGAGGACAGGGGCGCCTACGAGCAGTACTTC.

The chain recombines TRBV9 with TRBJ2-3; tentative D call: TRBD2 (6 bases). The CDR3 spans 15 residues. Germline CDR1 reads SGDLS; CDR2 reads YYNGEE. Deletions cut 6 bases from V and 0 bases from J, with 14 bases between. The CDR3 spells CASNLRGLSTDTQYF. The DNA for the CDR3 is TGTGCCAGCAACCTGAGGGGACTTAGCACAGATACGCAGTATTTT.

This clone was observed once. This rearrangement joins TRBV19 to TRBJ1-4; TRBD1 is a possible D gene (6 bases). The CDR3 runs 15 residues. The germline V gene has CDR1 LNHDA and CDR2 SQIVND (reference sequence). The V gene lost 6 bases and the J gene lost 5 bases, with 16 bases spanning the gap. CDR3 amino acids: CASSRLRDKNEKLFF. CDR3 nucleotide sequence: TGTGCCAGTAGCAGACTCCGGGACAAAAATGAAAAACTGTTTTTT.

CDR3 sequence: CARSFRDRGKDSPLHF. The CDR3 DNA sequence: TGTGCCAGAAGCTTCCGGGACAGGGGAAAGGATTCACCCCTCCACTTT. This chain connects TRBV5-3 to TRBJ1-6; 10 nucleotides line up with TRBD1. TRBV5-3 is labeled an ORF, and its function is uncertain. The CDR3 consists of 16 residues. Trimming cost V 2 bases and J 8 bases; bases outside gene matches: 7.

The genes are TRBV2 and TRBJ1-1, with 7 bases lining up with TRBD1. This CDR3 has 13 amino acids. Losses at the gene ends were 8 bases for V and 10 bases for J; bases not matched to a gene: 13. CDR1 and CDR2 (germline): SNHLY, FYNNEI. The CDR3 sequence is CASGRQGALGAFF. CDR3 coding DNA: TGTGCCAGCGGGAGACAGGGAGCCCTTGGAGCTTTCTTT.

The chain combines TRBV9 with TRBJ1-5; TRBD1 might be the D (5 bases). The CDR3 is made up of 14 amino acids. CDR1 is SGDLS and CDR2 is YYNGEE in the germline V gene. The V end lost 3 bases, the J end lost 7 bases, and 14 bases lay between the germline ends. The CDR3 loop reads CASSGGPSLQPQHF. CDR3 sequence (DNA): TGTGCCAGCAGCGGGGGCCCCTCATTGCAGCCCCAGCATTTT.

The chain uses TRBV5-5 and TRBJ2-2, with D maybe TRBD2 (6 bases). Trimming shortened V by 4 bases and J by 5 bases, and 15 bases separated the two germline ends. This CDR3 contains 15 residues. The germline V gene has CDR1 SGHKS and CDR2 YYEKEE (reference sequence). CDR3 in DNA: TGTGCCAGCAGCGGCGGGACGGGAGTTACCGGGGAGCTGTTTTTT. Its translation is CASSGGTGVTGELFF.

The J gene is TRBJ2-1, the V gene TRBV11-2; 7 bases are a match to TRBD1. Per the germline V gene, CDR1 is SGHAT and CDR2 is FQNNGV. This CDR3 contains 15 residues. V lost 1 base, J lost 7 bases, and 7 bases stayed unmatched. CDR3 nucleotide sequence: TGTGCCAGCAGCTTAGTCGTCGTCAGGGGGAATGAGCAGTTCTTC. This gives the protein CASSLVVVRGNEQFF.

J is TRBJ1-2 and V is TRBV6-1; 9 bases map to TRBD1. Germline CDR1 is MNHNS and CDR2 is SASEGT. The J segment lost 7 bases and the V segment lost 3 bases, leaving 21 bases of the junction unmatched. The CDR3 has 19 residues. The DNA of the CDR3 is TGTGCCAGCAGTGACCTCCTACCGGGACAGGGAACCCCGGGGCGTGGCTACACCTTC. This translates into CASSDLLPGQGTPGRGYTF.

This chain joins TRBV9 and TRBJ2-1; 9 positions match TRBD2. V shed 0 bases, J shed 5 bases, and the junction held 3 bases outside the gene matches. Germline CDR1 SGDLS, CDR2 YYNGEE. The CDR3 covers 15 residues. CDR3 amino acids: CASSVGLADDNEQFF. The CDR3 DNA reads TGTGCCAGCAGCGTAGGACTAGCGGACGACAATGAGCAGTTCTTC.

The gene calls are TRBV19 and TRBJ2-3; 10 bases are shared with TRBD2. Trimming cost V 7 bases and J 4 bases; bases outside gene matches: 2. This CDR3 spans 13 amino acids. The V gene's germline CDR1 is LNHDA and CDR2 SQIVND (reference sequence). DNA of the CDR3: TGTGCCAGTACCCTAGCGGGAGCAGATACGCAGTATTTT. Its protein product is CASTLAGADTQYF.

This clone was seen only a few times. J is TRBJ1-5 and V is TRBV28; no clear D. CDR1 is MDHEN and CDR2 is SYDVKM in the germline V gene. The CDR3 covers 14 residues. V was trimmed by 7 bases and J by 6 bases, leaving 16 bases between them. The CDR3 DNA is TGTGCCAGCAAGTATCCGCGAACGGGTCAGCCCCAGCATTTT. Encoded protein: CASKYPRTGQPQHF. The whole variable domain, filled in from reference TRBV28 and TRBJ1-5, reads DVKVTQSSRYLVKRTGEKVFLECVQDMDHENMFWYRQDPGLGLRLIYFSYDVKMKEKGDIPEGYSVSREKKERFSLILESASTNQTSMYLCASKYPRTGQPQHFGDGTRLSIL.